This entry features one T cell receptor beta chain sequence. This sample was included in a study of blood T cell repertoires in COVID-19. Study information: There were acute and convalescent COVID-19 samples, and they came from the United States, Italy and Spain. T cells, B-cell-depleted T cells, or PBMCs supplied cDNA or gDNA.

Original analysis: Reference gene primer amplification gave estimated nucleated cell counts. Clones were read by immunoSEQ multiplex PCR, and TCRdb kept only the in-frame ones, dropping some. The V and J calls and the clone size are those of that table, but D and trimming were determined from the DNA. The repertoire includes tens of thousands of clones, more than 75% of them detected once, and approximately 8% sits in the top ten. Germline V gene data show CDR1 as MDHEN and CDR2 as SYDVKM. V lost 5 bases to trimming and J lost 3 bases; unmatched junction nucleotides: 8. The CDR3 consists of 15 residues.

The receptor's source is a human donor in a cohort sampled during active COVID-19. Sequencing input: peripheral blood. The chain employs TRBV28 and TRBJ2-7; 9 bases are shared with TRBD1. The CDR3 DNA is TGTGCCAGCAGTAGAAACAGGGGGCGGAACTACGAGCAGTACTTC. This codes for CASSRNRGRNYEQYF.